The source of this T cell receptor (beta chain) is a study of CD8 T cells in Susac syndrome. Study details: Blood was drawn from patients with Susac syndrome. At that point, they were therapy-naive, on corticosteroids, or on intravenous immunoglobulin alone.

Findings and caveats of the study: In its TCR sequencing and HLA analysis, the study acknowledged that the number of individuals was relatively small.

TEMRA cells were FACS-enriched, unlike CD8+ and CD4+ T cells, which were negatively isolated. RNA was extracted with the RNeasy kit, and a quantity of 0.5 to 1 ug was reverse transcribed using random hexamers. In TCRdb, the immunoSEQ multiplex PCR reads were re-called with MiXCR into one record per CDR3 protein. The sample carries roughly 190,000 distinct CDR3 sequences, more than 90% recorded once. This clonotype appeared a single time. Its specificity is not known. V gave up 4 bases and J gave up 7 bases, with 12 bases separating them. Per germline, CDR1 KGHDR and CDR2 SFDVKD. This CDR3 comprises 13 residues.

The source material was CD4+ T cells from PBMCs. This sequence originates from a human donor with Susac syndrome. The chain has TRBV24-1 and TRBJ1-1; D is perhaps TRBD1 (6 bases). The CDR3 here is CATSDRTVVEAFF. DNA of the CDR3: TGTGCCACCAGTGACCGGACAGTTGTTGAAGCTTTCTTT.